One sample yielded the 13 T cell receptor beta chains listed below, sequenced in a study of blood T cell repertoires in COVID-19. Profiling relied on immunoSEQ multiplex PCR, and the TCRdb table lists in-frame clones only, not all of them. Of under 60,000 clones listed, approximately 80% are singletons. Source material: peripheral blood. These TCRs come from a man aged 65 to 85 with acute or convalescent COVID-19.

This chain connects TRBV6-2 or TRBV6-3 to TRBJ2-7, with TRBD1 matching over 7 bases. Losses at the gene ends were 2 bases for V and 2 bases for J; bases not matched to a gene: 12. The CDR3 covers 17 residues. Germline-derived CDR1 and CDR2 are MNHEY and SVGEGT. CDR3 nucleotide sequence: TGTGCCAGCAGTTACGCGAACAGGGGTAGTGAGACCTACGAGCAGTACTTC. It is translated as CASSYANRGSETYEQYF.

The gene calls are TRBV10-2 and TRBJ2-1; unclear D gene. Trimming removed 10 bases at V and 10 bases at J, with 26 bases between. Germline-derived CDR1 and CDR2 are WSHSY and SAAADI. This CDR3 is 15 amino acids long. Written as DNA, the CDR3 is TGCGCCACCCTACCCCTCACGTCTACAGTCCGCGAGCAGTTCTTC. Amino acids: CATLPLTSTVREQFF.

V gene TRBV7-2 combines with J gene TRBJ1-3; D gene ambiguous. V lost 5 bases to trimming and J lost 4 bases, with 9 bases between them. CDR1 SGHTA and CDR2 FQGNSA come from the germline V gene. CDR3 length: 13 residues. CDR3 amino acids: CASSRDRGNTIYF. DNA for the CDR3: TGTGCCAGCAGCCGGGATAGGGGAAACACCATATATTTT. Full variable domain (missing parts from reference TRBV7-2 and TRBJ1-3): GAGVSQSPSNKVTEKGKDVELRCDPISGHTALYWYRQSLGQGLEFLIYFQGNSAPDKSGLPSDRFSAERTGGSVSTLTIQRTQQEDSAVYLCASSRDRGNTIYFGEGSWLTVV.

This chain uses TRBV5-4 with TRBJ2-1; 9 bases line up with TRBD2. The CDR3 is 16 residues long. In germline, CDR1 is SGHNT, CDR2 YYREEE (reference sequence). J gave up 1 base and V 3 bases, and 5 bases lay outside the gene matches. The CDR3: CASSSERGDSYNEQFF. The CDR3 DNA is TGTGCCAGCAGCTCAGAGCGGGGGGATTCCTACAATGAGCAGTTCTTC.

This clone was found a few times. The chain is built from TRBV7-6 and TRBJ1-1; 10 bases fit TRBD1. V trimming: 1 base; J trimming: 3 bases; junction bases outside the gene matches: 2. Germline CDR1 reads SGHVS; CDR2 reads FNYEAQ. The length of the CDR3 is 15 residues. CDR3 in amino acids: CASSLEGTGDTEAFF. In DNA form, the CDR3 reads TGTGCCAGCAGCTTAGAGGGGACAGGGGACACTGAAGCTTTCTTT.

The rearrangement joins TRBV30 to TRBJ1-6, with D perhaps TRBD1 (6 bases). CDR1 is GTSNPN, CDR2 SVGIG, per germline (reference sequence). V was cut by 2 bases and J by 8 bases, with 16 bases left in between. This CDR3 contains 15 residues. The CDR3 spells CAWSRSMAGDSPLHF. The CDR3 region has the DNA TGTGCCTGGAGTAGGTCTATGGCAGGGGATTCACCCCTCCACTTT.

This clone was seen once. The V and J genes are TRBV18 and TRBJ1-1, with D possibly matching TRBD1 (6 bases). The germline V gene encodes CDR1 KGHSH and CDR2 LQKENI. This CDR3 spans 15 amino acids. The V end lost 4 bases, the J end lost 1 base, and 13 bases lay between the germline ends. CDR3 sequence: CASSLFEGENTEAFF. The CDR3 DNA reads TGTGCCAGCTCACTATTCGAGGGGGAGAACACTGAAGCTTTCTTT.

The chain carries TRBV6-5 and TRBJ2-7, with 7 bases aligning to TRBD2. Germline assignment: CDR1 MNHEY and CDR2 SVGAGI. CDR3 length equals 14 residues. V lost 5 bases to trimming and J lost 0 bases; unmatched junction nucleotides: 4. This CDR3 is CASSQRDVSYEQYF. CDR3 sequence (DNA): TGTGCCAGCAGTCAGCGGGACGTCTCCTACGAGCAGTACTTC.

The chain links TRBV28 to TRBJ1-5; 7 positions agree with TRBD1. There are 14 residues in the CDR3. V shed 2 bases, J shed 7 bases, and the junction held 5 bases outside the gene matches. Germline CDR1 and CDR2: MDHEN and SYDVKM. The CDR3 protein is CASSLRQGGQPQHF. The CDR3 coding sequence is TGTGCCAGCAGTTTACGACAGGGAGGACAGCCCCAGCATTTT. Full variable domain (remainder filled in from reference TRBV28 and TRBJ1-5): DVKVTQSSRYLVKRTGEKVFLECVQDMDHENMFWYRQDPGLGLRLIYFSYDVKMKEKGDIPEGYSVSREKKERFSLILESASTNQTSMYLCASSLRQGGQPQHFGDGTRLSIL.

This chain's CDR3 is CASSATPRGRGNTIYF. The CDR3 DNA reads TGTGCCAGCAGCGCCACTCCCAGGGGAAGAGGAAACACCATATATTTT. The chain carries TRBV9 and TRBJ1-3; tentatively, D is TRBD1 (6 bases). Per the germline V gene, CDR1 is SGDLS and CDR2 is YYNGEE. V gave up 3 bases and J gave up 4 bases, with 17 bases separating them. The CDR3 loop spans 16 amino acids.

The chain employs TRBV5-4 and TRBJ1-6, with D possibly matching TRBD1 (6 bases). The V end was cut by 4 bases, the J end by 6 bases, with 14 bases between. The germline V gene has CDR1 SGHNT and CDR2 YYREEE (reference sequence). The CDR3 has 15 amino acids. The DNA of the CDR3 is TGTGCCAGCAGCCCCCGGACAGCAACTAATTCACCCCTCCACTTT. Translating gives CASSPRTATNSPLHF.

The chain employs TRBV19 and TRBJ1-1; the D gene is possibly TRBD1 (6 bases). The CDR3 length is 15 residues. Trimming removed 7 bases at V and 1 base at J, with 16 bases between. Germline CDR1 LNHDA, CDR2 SQIVND (reference sequence). CDR3 region: CASKGGQPRNTEAFF. CDR3 nucleotide sequence: TGTGCCAGTAAGGGGGGGCAGCCGAGGAACACTGAAGCTTTCTTT.

This chain links TRBV3-1 (or the pseudogene TRBV3-2) with TRBJ2-1; 10 nucleotides line up with TRBD2. V shed 5 bases, J shed 5 bases, and the junction held 6 bases outside the gene matches. The CDR3 has 15 amino acids. From germline, CDR1 is LGHDT and CDR2 YNNKEL (reference sequence). CDR3 loop: CASSDASGGHNEQFF. DNA for the CDR3: TGTGCCAGCAGCGATGCTAGCGGGGGCCACAATGAGCAGTTCTTC.